This TCR beta chain appears in the sequencing data of a study of T-cell reconstitution after alpha-beta-depleted transplantation in children. At least ten counts were recorded for this clonotype. A library of TCRbeta sequences, prepared with unique molecular identifiers, was generated. TCRdb re-derived calls from the PCR reads in MiXCR, one entry per CDR3 protein. Among roughly 250,000 distinct CDR3 sequences listed, roughly 8.2% were seen once. The material was PBMCs, mostly from graft donor cells, obtained 180 days after TCRalphabeta/CD19-depleted stem cell transplant. This clonotype originated in a male patient under 18 who had a stem cell transplant for acute lymphoblastic leukemia, so the T cells may come from the graft donor.

This CDR3 is CASTEPGESYEQYF. The CDR3 bases are TGTGCCAGCACCGAACCGGGAGAGTCCTACGAGCAGTACTTC. The rearrangement links TRBV6-2 or TRBV6-3 to TRBJ2-7; the D gene is possibly TRBD2 (6 bases). There are 14 residues in the CDR3. Germline V gene data show CDR1 as MNHEY and CDR2 as SVGEGT. Deletions cut 7 bases from V and 1 base from J, with 14 bases between.